This is a list of T cell receptor beta chains from one sample in a study of T cell responses to AZD1222 COVID-19 vaccine. Clones were read by immunoSEQ multiplex PCR, and TCRdb kept only the in-frame ones, dropping some. Of 150,000 to 180,000 clones in the sample, 90% are singletons; the top ten hold approximately 17%. This specimen consisted of peripheral blood, obtained on day 0 of AZD1222 vaccination. Every receptor here comes from an adult in good health. CDR3s leave out the opening cysteine and the closing phenylalanine or tryptophan.

V | CDR3
TRBV28 | ASHRGGTDTQY
TRBV28 | ASSPETGVGSPLH
TRBV6-4 | ASSDSGGAAQY
TRBV19 | ASRTVNTEAF
TRBV7-2 | ASSLQGASGEKLF
TRBV19 | ASEARDRVETEAF
TRBV5-1 | ASSLGPSNTEAF
TRBV5-5 | ASSRELNEQY
TRBV7-8 | ASSLASLAGYNEQF
TRBV28 | ASNLERGTEAF
TRBV12-3/TRBV12-4 | ASSFGASDTQY
TRBV7-9 | ASSLEGLYNEQF
TRBV28 | ASRSGTAVYEQY
TRBV4-1 | ASSQEVGPEF
TRBV29-1 | SVVGDSNQPQH
TRBV5-1 | ASSPTQGGAIGYT
TRBV5-1 | ASSWTGTSGGDEQF